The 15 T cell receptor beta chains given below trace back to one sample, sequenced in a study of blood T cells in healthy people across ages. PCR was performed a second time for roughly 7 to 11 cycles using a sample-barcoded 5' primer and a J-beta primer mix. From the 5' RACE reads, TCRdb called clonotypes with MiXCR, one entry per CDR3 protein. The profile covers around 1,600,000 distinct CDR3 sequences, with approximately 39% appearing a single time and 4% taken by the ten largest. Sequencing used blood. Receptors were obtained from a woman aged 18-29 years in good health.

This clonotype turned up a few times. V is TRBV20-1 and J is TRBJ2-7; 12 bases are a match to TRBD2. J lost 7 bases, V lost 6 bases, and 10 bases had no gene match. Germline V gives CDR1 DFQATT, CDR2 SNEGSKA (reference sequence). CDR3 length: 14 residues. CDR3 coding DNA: TGCAGTGCACCACCTAGCGGGGGGGCGAAGGAGCAGTACTTC. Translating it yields CSAPPSGGAKEQYF.

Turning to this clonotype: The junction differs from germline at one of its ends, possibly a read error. In nucleotides, the CDR3 is TGTGCTAGTGGTTTATCTAATCAGCCCCGGCATTTT. Translation gives CASGLSNQPRHF. This sequence joins TRBV12-5 and TRBJ1-5; D is unclear. Germline V gene lookup returns CDR1 LGHNT and CDR2 FRNRAP. The CDR3 contains 12 residues.

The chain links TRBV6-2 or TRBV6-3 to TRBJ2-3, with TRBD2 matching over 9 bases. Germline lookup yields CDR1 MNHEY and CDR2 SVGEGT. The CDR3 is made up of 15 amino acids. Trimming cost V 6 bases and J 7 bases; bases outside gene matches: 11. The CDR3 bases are TGTGCCAGCAGCGAAAGGGTGGCGGGAGGGAATACGCAGTATTTT. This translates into CASSERVAGGNTQYF.

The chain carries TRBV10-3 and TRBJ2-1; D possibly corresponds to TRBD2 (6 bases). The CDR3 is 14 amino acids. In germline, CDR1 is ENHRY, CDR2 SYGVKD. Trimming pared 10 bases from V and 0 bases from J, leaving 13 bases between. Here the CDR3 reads CATTPGGSYNEQFF. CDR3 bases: TGTGCCACCACGCCCGGGGGCTCCTACAATGAGCAGTTCTTC.

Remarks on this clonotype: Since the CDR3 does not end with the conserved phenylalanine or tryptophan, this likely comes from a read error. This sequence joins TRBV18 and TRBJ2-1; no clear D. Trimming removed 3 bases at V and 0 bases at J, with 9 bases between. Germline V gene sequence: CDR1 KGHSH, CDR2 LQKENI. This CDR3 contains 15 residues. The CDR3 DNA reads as TGTGCCAGCTCACCGGTGCAGAGCTCCTACAATGAGCAGTTCGTC. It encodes CASSPVQSSYNEQFV.

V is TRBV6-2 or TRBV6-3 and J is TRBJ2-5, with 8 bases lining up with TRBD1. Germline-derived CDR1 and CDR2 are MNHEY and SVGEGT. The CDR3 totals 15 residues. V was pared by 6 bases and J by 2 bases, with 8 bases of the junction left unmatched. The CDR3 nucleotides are TGTGCCAGCAGCTTCGGGACAGGCCTACAAGAGACCCAGTACTTC. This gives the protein CASSFGTGLQETQYF.

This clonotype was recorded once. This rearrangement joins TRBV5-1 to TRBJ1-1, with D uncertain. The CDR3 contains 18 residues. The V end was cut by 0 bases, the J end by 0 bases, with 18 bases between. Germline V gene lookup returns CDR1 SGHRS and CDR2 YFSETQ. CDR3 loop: CASSLVGIYMLLNTEAFF. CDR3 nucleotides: TGCGCCAGCAGCTTGGTCGGAATTTACATGCTACTGAACACTGAAGCTTTCTTT.

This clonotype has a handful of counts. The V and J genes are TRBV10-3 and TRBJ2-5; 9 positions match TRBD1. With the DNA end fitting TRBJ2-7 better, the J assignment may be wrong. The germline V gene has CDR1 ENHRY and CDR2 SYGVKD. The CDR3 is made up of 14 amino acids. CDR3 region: CAISETGGAGEQYF. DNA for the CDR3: TGTGCCATCAGTGAAACAGGGGGCGCGGGCGAGCAGTACTTC.

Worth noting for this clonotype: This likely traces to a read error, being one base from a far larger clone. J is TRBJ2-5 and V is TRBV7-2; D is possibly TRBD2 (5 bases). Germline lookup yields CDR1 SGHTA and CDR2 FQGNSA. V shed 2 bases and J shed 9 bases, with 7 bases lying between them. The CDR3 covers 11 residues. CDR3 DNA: TGTGCCAGCAGCTTATTGGAGGCCCAGTACTTC. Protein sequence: CASSLLEAQYF.

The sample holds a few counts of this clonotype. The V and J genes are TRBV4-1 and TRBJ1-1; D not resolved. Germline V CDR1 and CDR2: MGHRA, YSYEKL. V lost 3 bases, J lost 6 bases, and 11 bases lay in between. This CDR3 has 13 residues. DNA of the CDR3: TGCGCCAGCAGCCATCCTCGGGGTTCTGAAGCTTTCTTT. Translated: CASSHPRGSEAFF.

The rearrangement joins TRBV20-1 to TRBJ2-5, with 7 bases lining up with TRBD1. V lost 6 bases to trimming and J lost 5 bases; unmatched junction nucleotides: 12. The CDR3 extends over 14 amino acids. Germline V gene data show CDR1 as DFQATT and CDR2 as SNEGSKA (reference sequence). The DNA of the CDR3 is TGCAGTGCCCCGTTGGGGACAGTTGGTGAGACCCAGTACTTC. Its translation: CSAPLGTVGETQYF.

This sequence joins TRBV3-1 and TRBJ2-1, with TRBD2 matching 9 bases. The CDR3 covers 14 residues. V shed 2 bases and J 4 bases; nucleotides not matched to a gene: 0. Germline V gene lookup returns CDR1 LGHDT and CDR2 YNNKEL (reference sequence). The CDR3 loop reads CASSQSGRYNEQFF. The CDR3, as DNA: TGTGCCAGCAGCCAAAGCGGGAGGTACAATGAGCAGTTCTTC.

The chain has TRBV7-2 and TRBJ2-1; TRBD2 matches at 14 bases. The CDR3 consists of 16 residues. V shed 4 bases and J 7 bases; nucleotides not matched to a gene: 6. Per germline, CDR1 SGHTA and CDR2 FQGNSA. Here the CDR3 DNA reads TGTGCCAGCAGCTCCTCCGGGACTAGCGGGAGAAATGAGCAGTTCTTC. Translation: CASSSSGTSGRNEQFF.

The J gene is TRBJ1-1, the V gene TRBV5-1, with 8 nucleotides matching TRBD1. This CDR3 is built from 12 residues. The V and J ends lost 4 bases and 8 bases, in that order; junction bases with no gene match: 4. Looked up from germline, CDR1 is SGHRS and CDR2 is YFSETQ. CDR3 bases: TGCGCCAGCAGCGACGGACAGGGCGAAGCTTTCTTT. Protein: CASSDGQGEAFF.

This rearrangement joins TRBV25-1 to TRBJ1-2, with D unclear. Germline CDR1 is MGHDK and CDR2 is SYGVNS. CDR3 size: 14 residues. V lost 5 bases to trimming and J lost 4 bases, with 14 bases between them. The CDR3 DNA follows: TGTGCCAGCAGTCCCTCATTTGGAAGCTATGGCTACACCTTC. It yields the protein CASSPSFGSYGYTF.